A selection of T cell receptor beta chains follows, all from one sample in a study of shared clonotypes between healthy human individuals. Method: immunoSEQ multiplex PCR; TCRdb's copy keeps in-frame clones and lacks some. The data show some 2,500,000 clones, 85% to 95% seen once. The sequencing input was naive CD4+ T cells from PBMCs. These receptors all stem from a man in his late teens or twenties in good health. Some clones in this sample may be carry-over from other donors' samples. Both conserved end residues are part of each CDR3. The D gene is left open where the match is weak. For some rows the clone size is stated as once, few or many, or as a class when expanded; others skip it.

size: NA; V: TRBV29-1; D: NA; J: TRBJ2-3; DNA: TGCAGCGTTGCTCGGGGGGCGAGCACAGATACGCAGTATTTT; CDR3: CSVARGASTDTQYF
size: NA; V: TRBV6-6; D: NA; J: TRBJ1-5; DNA: TGTGCCAGCAGTTACAGGGAGAATAGCAATCAGCCCCAGCATTTT; CDR3: CASSYRENSNQPQHF
size: NA; V: TRBV2; D: NA; J: TRBJ2-7; DNA: TGTGCCAGCAGCGGGGACTCCTACGAGCAGTACTTC; CDR3: CASSGDSYEQYF
size: once; V: TRBV5-1; D: NA; J: TRBJ2-1; DNA: TGCGCCAGCAGCTTACAATATGAGCAGTTCTTC; CDR3: CASSLQYEQFF
size: NA; V: TRBV28; D: NA; J: TRBJ2-1; DNA: TGTGCCAGCAGCTCCCGATTTTTCGGGACACGGTACAATGAGCAGTTCTTC; CDR3: CASSSRFFGTRYNEQFF
size: NA; V: TRBV7-2; D: NA; J: TRBJ2-7; DNA: TGTGCCAGCAGCCCGGACCGCAGGGGTTCGGGGTACGAGCAGTACTTC; CDR3: CASSPDRRGSGYEQYF
size: once; V: TRBV5-1; D: NA; J: TRBJ1-2; DNA: TGCGCCAGCAGCTTGGCCGGGAGCTATGGCTACACCTTC; CDR3: CASSLAGSYGYTF
size: NA; V: TRBV6-1; D: NA; J: TRBJ1-4; DNA: TGTGCCAGCAGTGAAACAGCTTGGGGTTGGGGCGAAAAACTGTTTTTT; CDR3: CASSETAWGWGEKLFF
size: NA; V: TRBV11-2; D: NA; J: TRBJ2-2; DNA: TGTGCCAGCAGCTTAGGGGGGGCCGGGGAGCTGTTTTTT; CDR3: CASSLGGAGELFF
size: NA; V: TRBV5-1; D: TRBD1; J: TRBJ2-5; DNA: TGCGCCAGCAGCTTGGGGGGGACAGATCCTGGTTTGGCCCAGTACTTC; CDR3: CASSLGGTDPGLAQYF
size: NA; V: TRBV5-4; D: NA; J: TRBJ2-7; DNA: TGTGCCAGCAGCCAACAGGGCAGCGAGCAGTACTTC; CDR3: CASSQQGSEQYF
size: NA; V: TRBV18; D: TRBD2; J: TRBJ2-7; DNA: TGTGCCAGCTCTCCAGCGGGAGGGGGCTACGAGCAGTACTTC; CDR3: CASSPAGGGYEQYF
size: NA; V: TRBV4-1; D: NA; J: TRBJ2-3; DNA: TGCGCCAGCAGCCAAGGGGGGGTCGGCACAGATACGCAGTATTTT; CDR3: CASSQGGVGTDTQYF
size: NA; V: TRBV19; D: TRBD1; J: TRBJ1-1; DNA: TGTGCCAGTAGTGTTACAGGGGTAAACACTGAAGCTTTCTTT; CDR3: CASSVTGVNTEAFF
size: NA; V: TRBV2; D: NA; J: TRBJ2-7; DNA: TGTGCCAGCACTCTACAGTTGGCAAACGAGCAGTACTTC; CDR3: CASTLQLANEQYF
size: NA; V: TRBV7-9; D: NA; J: TRBJ2-3; DNA: TGTGCCAGCAGTGTGGAGGGGGCTGGTACGCAGTATTTT; CDR3: CASSVEGAGTQYF
size: once; V: TRBV18; D: NA; J: TRBJ2-7; DNA: TGTGCCAGCTCACCAAAAACAGGGACAGAGCAGTACTTC; CDR3: CASSPKTGTEQYF
size: NA; V: TRBV27; D: NA; J: TRBJ1-1; DNA: TGTGCCAGCCGACCCGCCGGGGGGAGGACTGAAGCTTTCTTT; CDR3: CASRPAGGRTEAFF
size: NA; V: TRBV10-1; D: TRBD2; J: TRBJ2-3; DNA: TGCGCCAGCAGTGAAAGCGGGAGGACGACTAGCACAGATACGCAGTATTTT; CDR3: CASSESGRTTSTDTQYF
size: once; V: TRBV2; D: NA; J: TRBJ2-1; DNA: TGTGCCAGCCAGGTCACGGGAACCCACTACAATGAGCAGTTCTTC; CDR3: CASQVTGTHYNEQFF
size: few; V: TRBV19; D: NA; J: TRBJ2-2; DNA: TGTGCCAGTAGTATCGAGGCGGGGGAGCTGTTTTTT; CDR3: CASSIEAGELFF
size: few; V: TRBV5-1; D: TRBD1; J: TRBJ1-2; DNA: TGCGCCAGCAGCCCGGGACAGGCGGAAGGCTACACCTTC; CDR3: CASSPGQAEGYTF
size: NA; V: TRBV28; D: TRBD1; J: TRBJ2-7; DNA: TGTGCCAGCACCCCCGGGACAGGGGGCTACGAGCAGTACTTC; CDR3: CASTPGTGGYEQYF
size: NA; V: TRBV18; D: TRBD1; J: TRBJ2-1; DNA: TGTGCCAGCTCACCGGACAGGATGAATGAGCAGTTCTTC; CDR3: CASSPDRMNEQFF
size: NA; V: TRBV27; D: TRBD1; J: TRBJ1-5; DNA: TGTGCCAGCAGTGGGACAGGGTGGCGTCAGCCCCAGCATTTT; CDR3: CASSGTGWRQPQHF
size: once; V: TRBV28; D: TRBD1; J: TRBJ1-2; DNA: TGTGCCACCCTAAAACCCAGGGGGCTTGTCTATGGCTACACCTTC; CDR3: CATLKPRGLVYGYTF
size: NA; V: TRBV29-1; D: TRBD2; J: TRBJ2-3; DNA: TGCAGCGTTACCGGGACTAGCGGCACAGATACGCAGTATTTT; CDR3: CSVTGTSGTDTQYF
size: NA; V: TRBV10-2; D: NA; J: TRBJ1-1; DNA: TGCGCCAGCGCGGTGAGGGTGCGGGCCACTGAAGCTTTCTTT; CDR3: CASAVRVRATEAFF
size: NA; V: TRBV11-2; D: NA; J: TRBJ2-3; DNA: TGTGCCAGCAGCTTAGCTAGGCCGGGATGGCAGTATTTT; CDR3: CASSLARPGWQYF
size: NA; V: TRBV29-1; D: NA; J: TRBJ1-2; DNA: TGCAGCGTTGTGGGCAGCCTTCATGGCTACACCTTC; CDR3: CSVVGSLHGYTF
size: NA; V: TRBV10-3; D: NA; J: TRBJ2-1; DNA: TGTGCCAACTCGGAAGGGCGCTACAATGAGCAGTTCTTC; CDR3: CANSEGRYNEQFF
size: NA; V: TRBV28; D: TRBD1; J: TRBJ2-1; DNA: TGTGCCAGCAGATCCTCGGACAGGAGCTACAATGAGCAGTTCTTC; CDR3: CASRSSDRSYNEQFF
size: NA; V: TRBV5-4; D: TRBD1; J: TRBJ2-1; DNA: TGTGCCAGCAGCTCACCGGGACAGGGGGTGGCTGAGCAGTTCTTC; CDR3: CASSSPGQGVAEQFF
size: NA; V: TRBV10-2; D: NA; J: TRBJ1-5; DNA: TGCGCCAGCAGTGGGCCGGGATACGATAGCAATCAGCCCCAGCATTTT; CDR3: CASSGPGYDSNQPQHF
size: NA; V: TRBV5-1; D: TRBD2; J: TRBJ2-5; DNA: TGCGCCAGCAGCGGACTAGCGGGAGGGCAAGAGACCCAGTACTTC; CDR3: CASSGLAGGQETQYF
size: NA; V: TRBV9; D: NA; J: TRBJ1-2; DNA: TGTGCCAGCAGCGTAGGTGGTTATTCTAACTATGGCTACACCTTC; CDR3: CASSVGGYSNYGYTF
size: NA; V: TRBV5-1; D: NA; J: TRBJ1-5; DNA: TGCGCCAGCAGCTTGGCAGGAACGGGCAATCAGCCCCAGCATTTT; CDR3: CASSLAGTGNQPQHF
size: NA; V: TRBV5-4; D: TRBD2; J: TRBJ2-2; DNA: TGTGCCAGCAGCTCCCCTAGCGGAAAAGACACCGGGGAGCTGTTTTTT; CDR3: CASSSPSGKDTGELFF
size: once; V: TRBV6-1; D: TRBD1; J: TRBJ2-5; DNA: TGTGCCAGCAGCGTCGTGGGACAGGGAACAGAGACCCAGTACTTC; CDR3: CASSVVGQGTETQYF
size: NA; V: TRBV6-5; D: TRBD1; J: TRBJ2-7; DNA: TGTGCCAGCAGTTACTCGACAGGGGGTAGCTCCTACGAGCAGTACTTC; CDR3: CASSYSTGGSSYEQYF
size: NA; V: TRBV2; D: TRBD2; J: TRBJ2-1; DNA: TGTGCCAGCAGTGTTAGCGGGTCCTACAATGAGCAGTTCTTC; CDR3: CASSVSGSYNEQFF
size: NA; V: TRBV10-2; D: NA; J: TRBJ1-1; DNA: TGCGCCAGCAGTCGGCAGGGGAGGACTGAAGCTTTCTTT; CDR3: CASSRQGRTEAFF
size: NA; V: TRBV30; D: NA; J: TRBJ1-5; DNA: TGTGCCTGGACAGGGGATAGCAATCAGCCCCAGCATTTT; CDR3: CAWTGDSNQPQHF
size: NA; V: TRBV11-3; D: NA; J: TRBJ2-3; DNA: TGTGCCAGCAGCCCCGGTCTGTGGACAGATACGCAGTATTTT; CDR3: CASSPGLWTDTQYF
size: NA; V: TRBV29-1; D: NA; J: TRBJ2-7; DNA: TGCAGCGTTGAAGTCGCGGGCTTATCCTACGAGCAGTACTTC; CDR3: CSVEVAGLSYEQYF
size: NA; V: TRBV21-1; D: NA; J: TRBJ1-2; DNA: TGTGCCAGCAGCAATGGGAGAGACTATGGCTACACCTTC; CDR3: CASSNGRDYGYTF